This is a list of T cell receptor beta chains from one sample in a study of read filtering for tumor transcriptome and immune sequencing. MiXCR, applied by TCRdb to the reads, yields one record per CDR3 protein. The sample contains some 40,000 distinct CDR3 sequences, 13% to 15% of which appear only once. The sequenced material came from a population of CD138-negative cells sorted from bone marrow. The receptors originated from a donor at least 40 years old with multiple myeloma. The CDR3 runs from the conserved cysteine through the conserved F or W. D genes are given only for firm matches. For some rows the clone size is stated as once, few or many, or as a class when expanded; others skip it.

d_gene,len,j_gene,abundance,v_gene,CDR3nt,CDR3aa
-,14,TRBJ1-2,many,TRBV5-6,TGTGCCAGCAGCAGGGGACGTCTAGCCTATGGCTACACCTTC,CASSRGRLAYGYTF
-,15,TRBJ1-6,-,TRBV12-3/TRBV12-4,TGTGCCAGCAGTTTGGTACAGGGTCGTAATTCACCCCTCCACTTT,CASSLVQGRNSPLHF
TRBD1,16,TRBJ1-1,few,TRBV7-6,TGTGCCAGCAGCCAGAGGGAGGGGGCGTGGGGCACTGAAGCTTTCTTT,CASSQREGAWGTEAFF
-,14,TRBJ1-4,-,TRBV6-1,TGTGCCAGCCTCGCCCCGGAACAATCCGAAAAACTGTTTTTT,CASLAPEQSEKLFF
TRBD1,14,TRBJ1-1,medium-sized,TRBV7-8,TGTGCCAGCAGCTTAGGGACAGGGAACACTGAAGCTTTCTTT,CASSLGTGNTEAFF
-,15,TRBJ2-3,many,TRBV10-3,TGTGCCATCAGTGGAGAACAGGGCGGCACAGATACGCAGTATTTT,CAISGEQGGTDTQYF
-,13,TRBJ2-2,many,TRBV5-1,TGCGCCAGCAGCCCCAGGGGTACCGGGGAGCTGTTTTTT,CASSPRGTGELFF
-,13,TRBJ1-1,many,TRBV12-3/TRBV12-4,TGTGCCAGCAGAACGGACGGCAACACTGAAGCTTTCTTT,CASRTDGNTEAFF
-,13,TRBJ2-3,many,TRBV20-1,TGCAGTAATGACGGGTCTGGCACAGATACGCAGTATTTT,CSNDGSGTDTQYF
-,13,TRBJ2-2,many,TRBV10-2,TGCGCCGGCAGGGCGTCGAACACCGGGGAGCTGTTTTTT,CAGRASNTGELFF
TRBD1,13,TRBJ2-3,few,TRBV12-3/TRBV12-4,TGTGCCAGCAGGGGACAGGGGGCGGTTACGCAGTATTTT,CASRGQGAVTQYF
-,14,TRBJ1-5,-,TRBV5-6,TGTGCCAGCAGCTTGAAAAATAGCGATCAGCCACAGCATTTT,CASSLKNSDQPQHF
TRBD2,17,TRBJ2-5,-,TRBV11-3,TGTGCAAGCAGCTTAAACGTGGGAGGGCAGGCGGGTGAGACCCAGTACTTC,CASSLNVGGQAGETQYF
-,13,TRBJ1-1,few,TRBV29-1,TGCAGCGCCTCAGGACAGATGAACACTGAAGCTTTCTTT,CSASGQMNTEAFF
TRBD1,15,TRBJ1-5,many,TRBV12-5,TGTGCTAGTGGTTTGCTGGACAGGGATGGACAGCCCCAGCATTTT,CASGLLDRDGQPQHF
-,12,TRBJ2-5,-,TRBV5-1,TGCGCCAGCAGCTTGGAGTTGGGGACCCAGTACTTC,CASSLELGTQYF
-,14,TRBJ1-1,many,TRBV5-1,TGCGCCAGCAGCTTGAATTCGAACGGCGAGGAAGCTTTCTTT,CASSLNSNGEEAFF
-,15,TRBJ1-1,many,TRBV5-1,TGCGCCAGCAGCTCGCCGGGACGGATGAACACTGAAGCTTTCTTT,CASSSPGRMNTEAFF
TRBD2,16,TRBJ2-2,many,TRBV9,TGTGCCAGCAGCGTAGTCCCTAGCGGGAGAGTCGGGGAGCTGTTTTTT,CASSVVPSGRVGELFF
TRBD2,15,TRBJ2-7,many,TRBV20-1,TGCAGTGCTAGAGATTGGCTAGCGGGAGTTGGGGAGCAGTACTTC,CSARDWLAGVGEQYF
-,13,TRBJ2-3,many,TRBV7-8,TGTGCCAGCACCGGAAGGGAAACAGATACGCAGTATTTT,CASTGRETDTQYF
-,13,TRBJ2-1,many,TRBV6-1,TGTGCCAGCAGTGAAGAGATAGTAAGTGAGCAGTTCTTC,CASSEEIVSEQFF
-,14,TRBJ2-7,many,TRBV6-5,TGTGCCAGCAGACAAAACAGGGAAACCTACGAGCAGTACTTC,CASRQNRETYEQYF
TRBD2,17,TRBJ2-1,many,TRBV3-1,TGTGCCAGCAGCCAAGAAGGGACTAGCGGGATCTACAATGAGCAGTTCTTC,CASSQEGTSGIYNEQFF
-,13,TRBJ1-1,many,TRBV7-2,TGTGCCAGCAGCTTACCAGTGAACACTGAAGCTTTCTTT,CASSLPVNTEAFF
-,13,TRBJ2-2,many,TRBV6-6,TGTGCCAGCAGCCGGAGGGCCGACGGGGAGCTGTTTTTT,CASSRRADGELFF
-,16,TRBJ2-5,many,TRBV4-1,TGCGCCAGCAGCCAAGAGGTCACCGGGTGGGGGGAGACCCAGTACTTC,CASSQEVTGWGETQYF
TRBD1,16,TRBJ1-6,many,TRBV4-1,TGCGCCAGCAGCCGAGAGGGGACAGTGAATAATTCACCCCTCCACTTT,CASSREGTVNNSPLHF
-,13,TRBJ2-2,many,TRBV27,TGTGCCAGCAGTTTATTGAACACCGGGGAGCTGTTTTTT,CASSLLNTGELFF
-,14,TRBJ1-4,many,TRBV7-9,TGTGCCAGCAGCCTCCGGGAGTTAAATGAAAAACTGTTTTTT,CASSLRELNEKLFF
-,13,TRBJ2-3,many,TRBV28,TGTGCCAGCAGAGCAGAACCCACAGATACGCAGTATTTT,CASRAEPTDTQYF
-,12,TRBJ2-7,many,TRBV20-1,TGCAGTGCTAGTTCTGGGACCTACGAGCAGTACTTC,CSASSGTYEQYF
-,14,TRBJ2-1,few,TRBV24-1,TGTGCCACCTCTGACAGTAGCTCCTACAATGAGCAGTTCTTC,CATSDSSSYNEQFF
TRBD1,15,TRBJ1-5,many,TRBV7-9,TGTGCCAGCAGTCGAACCGGGACAGGTATTCAGCCCCAGCATTTT,CASSRTGTGIQPQHF
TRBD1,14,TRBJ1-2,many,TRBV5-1,TGCGCCAGCAGCCCAGGGACAGGGAACTATGGCTACACCTTC,CASSPGTGNYGYTF